Each of the 10 T cell receptor delta chains below was sequenced from the same sample in a study of gamma-delta chains in newborns, infants, children. TCRdb ran CATT on the reads. The sample consists of around 8,000 delta-chain clones, 1.6% of them appearing once. The sample comprised blood. Receptors were obtained from a child who was a newborn, infant or young child, either healthy, febrile or measles-vaccinated (not recorded which).

A remark on this clone: TCRdb's entry gives the protein of a much larger clone, which mismatches this DNA's translation at residue 4, likely from a read error; the protein reported here is translated from the DNA. The CDR3 DNA reads as TGTGCCTGTGGCGCTACTGGGGGATCTTGGGACACCCGACAGATGTTTTTC. As protein: CACGATGGSWDTRQMFF. This chain joins TRDV2 and TRDJ3; 10 bases map to TRDD3. V was pared by 5 bases and J by 4 bases, with 7 bases of the junction left unmatched. Germline CDR1 reads GEAIGNYY; CDR2 reads EKD. This CDR3 comprises 17 residues.

The chain recombines TRDV1 with TRDJ1, with 11 positions matching TRDD3. The junction had 18 bases not matched to a gene; V was cut back by 3 bases and J by 0 bases. The CDR3 runs 21 residues. Germline values: CDR1 TSWWSYY, CDR2 QGS. The CDR3 region has the DNA TGTGCTCTTGGGGATTGCTTCCCACACTGGGGGATAAGGAGGTACACCGATAAACTCATCTTT. It codes for CALGDCFPHWGIRRYTDKLIF.

Details on this clone: The protein given by TCRdb reflects a much larger clone and differs at residue 5 from this DNA's translation, likely from a read error; the protein shown is the DNA's translation. J is TRDJ3 and V is TRDV2; 13 bases map to TRDD3. With 3 bases clipped from V and 0 bases from J, the junction kept 7 bases outside the gene matches. Germline V gene sequence: CDR1 GEAIGNYY, CDR2 EKD. The CDR3 consists of 20 residues. The CDR3 loop reads CACDSVLGDTTSWDTRQMFF. The CDR3 DNA sequence: TGTGCCTGTGACTCGGTACTGGGGGATACGACCTCCTGGGACACCCGACAGATGTTTTTC.

In its sample, this clone was seen a few times. A far larger clone is a single base away, which makes a read error likely. Other DNA variants within this sample encode the same CDR3. The chain recombines TRDV2 with TRDJ3; 9 positions match TRDD3. Germline V gives CDR1 GEAIGNYY, CDR2 EKD. V was pared by 0 bases and J by 4 bases, with 12 bases of the junction left unmatched. The CDR3 has 20 residues. The CDR3 sequence: CACDTVLLGDHVWDTRQMFF. The CDR3 DNA is TGTGCCTGTGACACCGTCCTACTGGGGGACCATGTTTGGGACACCCGACAGATGTTTTTC.

A remark on this clone: TCRdb's listed protein matches a much larger clone and diverges from this DNA's translation at residue 3, likely through a read error; the protein shown comes from the DNA. The CDR3 DNA follows: TGTGCCCGTGACAAAGTACTGGGGGATACCTGGGACACCCGACAGATGTTTTTC. Amino acid sequence: CARDKVLGDTWDTRQMFF. V usage is TRDV2 and J usage is TRDJ3, with 11 nucleotides matching TRDD3. Germline CDR1 is GEAIGNYY and CDR2 is EKD. CDR3 length: 18 amino acids.

By proportion, this clone is large. Other nucleotide sequences from this sample produce the same CDR3. The V call is TRDV2, the J call TRDJ2; D unresolved. CDR1 and CDR2 (germline): GEAIGNYY, EKD. CDR3 length equals 20 residues. The V end lost 1 base, the J end lost 1 base, and 24 bases lay between the germline ends. The CDR3 DNA reads as TGTGCCTGTGACACTGGGAGGGCCACCCCCTTTAGCCTTTTGACAGCACAACTCTTCTTT. Its protein product is CACDTGRATPFSLLTAQLFF.

This clone showed up just a few times. This same CDR3 is encoded by further DNA sequences in the sample. The CDR3 DNA reads TGTGCTCTTGGGAATCTTCCTGTGATCTGGGGGATACTAATGTACACCGATAAACTCATCTTT. Amino acid sequence: CALGNLPVIWGILMYTDKLIF. The chain couples TRDV1 to TRDJ1; 11 nucleotides line up with TRDD3. The J segment lost 0 bases and the V segment lost 5 bases, leaving 20 bases of the junction unmatched. Germline assignment: CDR1 TSWWSYY and CDR2 QGS. The CDR3 is 21 residues long.

This clone was observed a handful of times. TCRdb shows a much larger clone's protein in place of this DNA's translation, and the two differ at residue 4, likely through a read error; the protein shown is translated from the DNA. The chain joins TRDV2 to TRDJ3; D remains ambiguous. From germline, CDR1 is GEAIGNYY and CDR2 EKD. This CDR3 has 18 amino acids. The CDR3 DNA follows: TGTGCCTGTGTCACCGTTGCGGGAAGCTCCTGGGACACCCGACAGATGTTTTTC. It encodes CACVTVAGSSWDTRQMFF.

The rearrangement joins TRDV1 to TRDJ1; 8 nucleotides agree with TRDD3. CDR3 length: 16 amino acids. V lost 4 bases to trimming and J lost 6 bases; unmatched junction nucleotides: 13. CDR1 is TSWWSYY, CDR2 QGS, per germline. The CDR3 here is CALGGWELGGTHKLIF. For the CDR3, the DNA is TGTGCTCTTGGGGGCTGGGAACTGGGGGGTACGCATAAACTCATCTTT.

In this sample, this clone is medium-sized. The chain couples TRDV1 to TRDJ1; perhaps TRDD3 as D (6 bases). Trimming left V 1 base short and J 1 base short, with 25 bases between. This CDR3 is built from 20 residues. Germline V gene sequence: CDR1 TSWWSYY, CDR2 QGS. The DNA for the CDR3 is TGTGCTCTTGGGGAACGGGAACCTACAGAGGGGCCCTGGGGCACCGATAAACTCATCTTT. Protein: CALGEREPTEGPWGTDKLIF.